Given below is one T cell receptor (beta chain) in context. Clones were read by immunoSEQ multiplex PCR, and TCRdb kept only the in-frame ones, dropping some. The repertoire has more than 1 million clones, 78% of them found once; the top ten carry approximately 0.52%. The record originates from a study of shared clonotypes between healthy human individuals. The sequence came from a man between 18 and 29 years old in good health. Some clones in this sample may be carry-over from other donors' samples. The specimen was memory CD4+ T cells from PBMCs. This sample's subset: CD45RA-negative fraction.

The CDR3 here is CASSPTQTLYEQYF. In nucleotides, the CDR3 is TGTGCCAGCTCACCCACCCAGACCCTCTACGAGCAGTACTTC. The chain couples TRBV18 to TRBJ2-7, with unresolved D. The CDR3 is made up of 14 amino acids. Germline loops: CDR1 KGHSH, CDR2 LQKENI. Trimming took 3 bases from V and 3 from J, leaving 12 bases between them.